A single sample gave rise to the 15 T cell receptor beta chains below, sequenced in a study of shared clonotypes between healthy human individuals. Generated by immunoSEQ multiplex PCR, the TCRdb table keeps only in-frame clones and is missing some. This sample has around 2.5 million clones; 90% to 95% occur once, and the top ten carry 0.36%. The specimen sequenced was naive CD4+ T cells from PBMCs. Documented subset: CD45RA+ positively selected. All receptors come from a young man in good health. Some clones in this sample may be carry-over from other donors' samples.

The V gene is TRBV5-1, the J gene TRBJ2-3; D call uncertain. Trimming stripped 3 bases from V and 5 bases from J, with 10 bases between. The CDR3 is 13 amino acids. CDR1 is SGHRS and CDR2 is YFSETQ in the germline V gene. CDR3 sequence: CASSSDLVDTQYF. The CDR3 coding sequence is TGCGCCAGCAGCTCCGATTTGGTAGATACGCAGTATTTT.

The chain carries TRBV28 and TRBJ1-6, with D possibly matching TRBD1 (5 bases). This CDR3 contains 16 residues. V lost 5 bases and J 3 bases, leaving 14 bases between the germline ends. CDR1 is MDHEN and CDR2 is SYDVKM in the germline V gene. CDR3 loop: CASSPTDSLYNSPLHF. CDR3 sequence (DNA): TGTGCCAGCAGTCCGACTGACAGCCTCTATAATTCACCCCTCCACTTT.

This rearrangement joins TRBV18 to TRBJ1-4; maybe TRBD1 (5 bases). The V gene lost 4 bases and the J gene lost 0 bases, with 18 bases spanning the gap. CDR1 and CDR2 (germline): KGHSH, LQKENI. The CDR3 has 18 residues. CDR3 amino acids: CASSLTPRTPATNEKLFF. The CDR3 DNA sequence: TGTGCCAGCTCACTCACACCCAGGACACCTGCAACTAATGAAAAACTGTTTTTT.

This chain links TRBV4-2 with TRBJ2-1, with 10 bases matching TRBD2. The CDR3 loop spans 15 amino acids. The trim removed 6 bases at V and 6 bases at J, leaving 8 bases unmatched. Germline loops: CDR1 LGHNA, CDR2 YNFKEQ. This CDR3 is CASRTGTSAPNEQFF. CDR3 DNA sequence: TGTGCCAGCAGGACCGGGACTAGCGCCCCCAATGAGCAGTTCTTC.

This chain uses TRBV5-1 with TRBJ2-1; D gene uncertain. V dropped 2 bases and J dropped 11 bases, with 11 bases sitting between them. Germline lookup yields CDR1 SGHRS and CDR2 YFSETQ. This CDR3 comprises 12 residues. This CDR3 is CASSFEGYKQFF. The DNA for the CDR3 is TGCGCCAGCAGCTTCGAAGGGTATAAGCAGTTCTTC.

The J gene is TRBJ2-1, the V gene TRBV7-3; 10 bases match TRBD2. CDR1 and CDR2 from the germline V gene are SGHTA and FQGTGA. V gave up 2 bases and J gave up 4 bases; unmatched junction bases: 8. CDR3 length: 17 residues. The CDR3 spells CASSLGQLAGPYNEQFF. In DNA form, the CDR3 reads TGTGCCAGCAGCTTAGGCCAACTAGCGGGACCATACAATGAGCAGTTCTTC.

This rearrangement joins TRBV10-3 to TRBJ1-5; 9 nucleotides line up with TRBD1. V was clipped by 2 bases and J by 7 bases; unmatched bases: 6. CDR1 is ENHRY, CDR2 SYGVKD, per germline. CDR3 length equals 15 residues. The CDR3 reads CAISETGGQGQPQHF. CDR3 DNA sequence: TGTGCCATCAGTGAGACAGGGGGCCAAGGCCAGCCCCAGCATTTT.

V gene TRBV7-9 combines with J gene TRBJ2-3; the D gene could be TRBD1 or TRBD2 (5 bases each). Germline V gene lookup returns CDR1 SEHNR and CDR2 FQNEAQ (reference sequence). The CDR3 consists of 11 residues. The V end was cut by 8 bases, the J end by 6 bases, with 9 bases between. The CDR3 nucleotides are TGTGCCAGCGGGACCTCTGATACGCAGTATTTT. Translating gives CASGTSDTQYF.

The chain couples TRBV19 to TRBJ2-1; 10 nucleotides line up with TRBD2. V shed 8 bases, J shed 1 base, and the junction held 14 bases outside the gene matches. The CDR3 is made up of 18 amino acids. Germline assignment: CDR1 LNHDA and CDR2 SQIVND (reference sequence). Written as DNA, the CDR3 is TGTGCCAGTCAAGAATGGGCTAGCGGGAGAAGATCCTACAATGAGCAGTTCTTC. Amino acid sequence: CASQEWASGRRSYNEQFF.

This rearrangement joins TRBV9 to TRBJ1-1, with D unresolved. Trimming shortened V by 1 base and J by 6 bases, and 13 bases separated the two germline ends. The CDR3 spans 14 residues. CDR1 is SGDLS and CDR2 is YYNGEE in the germline V gene. CDR3 protein: CASSVRGSGAEAFF. CDR3 DNA sequence: TGTGCCAGCAGCGTACGAGGGTCTGGCGCTGAAGCTTTCTTT.

This clone was counted a single time. The chain couples TRBV6-5 to TRBJ2-6; no firm D call. Germline values: CDR1 MNHEY, CDR2 SVGAGI. This CDR3 region has 14 residues. Trimming took off 10 bases at V and 0 bases at J, with 10 bases between the two ends. As DNA, the CDR3 is TGTGCCACAAGAAAAAGCTCTGGGGCCAACGTCCTGACTTTC. Its translation: CATRKSSGANVLTF.

On this clone itself: The identical CDR3 is also encoded by other nucleotide sequences in the sample. The gene calls are TRBV6-6 and TRBJ2-5; 10 bases map to TRBD2. The CDR3 runs to 15 residues. Unmatched junction bases numbered 8, after V lost 6 bases and J lost 4 bases. CDR1 is MNHNY and CDR2 is SVGAGI in the germline V gene (reference sequence). CDR3 coding DNA: TGTGCCAGCAGCCCCGGGCTAGCGGGAGTAGAGACCCAGTACTTC. It specifies CASSPGLAGVETQYF.

The J gene is TRBJ2-2, the V gene TRBV7-6, with 10 bases matching TRBD2. V was pared by 2 bases and J by 4 bases, with 4 bases of the junction left unmatched. The germline V gene has CDR1 SGHVS and CDR2 FNYEAQ. This CDR3 region has 16 residues. The DNA for the CDR3 is TGTGCCAGCAGCTTACAAGCGGGAGGGCCCACCGGGGAGCTGTTTTTT. Translated: CASSLQAGGPTGELFF. Full variable domain (remainder filled in from reference TRBV7-6 and TRBJ2-2): GAGVSQSPRYKVTKRGQDVALRCDPISGHVSLYWYRQALGQGPEFLTYFNYEAQQDKSGLPNDRFSAERPEGSISTLTIQRTEQRDSAMYRCASSLQAGGPTGELFFGEGSRLTVL.

The genes are TRBV9 and TRBJ2-7; D gene unclear. The CDR3 runs to 13 residues. Germline V gene sequence: CDR1 SGDLS, CDR2 YYNGEE. Between the trimmed V and J ends, which lost 4 bases and 4 bases, there was a span of 12 bases. The CDR3 nucleotides are TGTGCCAGCAGCACCCGCCTAGGATACGAGCAGTACTTC. It specifies CASSTRLGYEQYF. Using reference TRBV9 and TRBJ2-7 for the parts outside the CDR3, the full variable domain is DSGVTQTPKHLITATGQRVTLRCSPRSGDLSVYWYQQSLDQGLQFLIQYYNGEERAKGNILERFSAQQFPDLHSELNLSSLELGDSALYFCASSTRLGYEQYFGPGTRLTVT.

The CDR3 spells CASSLSRDGGNTIYF. CDR3 nucleotide sequence: TGTGCCAGCAGTCTAAGTAGGGACGGGGGAAACACCATATATTTT. The V and J genes are TRBV27 and TRBJ1-3, with a tentative D call TRBD1 (5 bases). V lost 5 bases and J lost 4, with 15 bases in between. The germline CDR1 and CDR2 sequences are MNHEY and SMNVEV (reference sequence). The CDR3 is 15 amino acids.